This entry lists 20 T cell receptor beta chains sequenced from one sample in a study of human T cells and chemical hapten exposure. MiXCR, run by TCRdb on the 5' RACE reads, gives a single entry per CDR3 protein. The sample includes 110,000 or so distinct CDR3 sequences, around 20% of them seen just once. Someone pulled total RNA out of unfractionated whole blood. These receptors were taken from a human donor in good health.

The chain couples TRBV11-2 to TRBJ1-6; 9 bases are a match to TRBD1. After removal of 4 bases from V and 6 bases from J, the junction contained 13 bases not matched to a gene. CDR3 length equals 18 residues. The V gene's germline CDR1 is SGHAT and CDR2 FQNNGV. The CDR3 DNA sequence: TGTGCCAGCAGCTCTACAGGGGGCTCTTTTCGGGGTAATTCACCCCTCCACTTT. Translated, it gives CASSSTGGSFRGNSPLHF. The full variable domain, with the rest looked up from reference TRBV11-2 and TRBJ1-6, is EAGVAQSPRYKIIEKRQSVAFWCNPISGHATLYWYQQILGQGPKLLIQFQNNGVVDDSQLPKDRFSAERLKGVDSTLKIQPAKLEDSAVYLCASSSTGGSFRGNSPLHFGNGTRLTVT.

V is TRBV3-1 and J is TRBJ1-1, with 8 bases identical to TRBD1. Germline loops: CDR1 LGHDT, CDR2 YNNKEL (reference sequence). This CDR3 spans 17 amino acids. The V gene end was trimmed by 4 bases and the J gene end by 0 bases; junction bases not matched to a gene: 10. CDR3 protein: CASSPTRTGLMNTEAFF. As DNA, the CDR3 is TGTGCCAGCAGCCCTACCAGGACAGGGCTCATGAACACTGAAGCTTTCTTT.

CDR3 DNA: TGTGCCAGCAGTTCCCCGGGGAGGGCCGCCTACGAGCAGTACTTC. Translation: CASSSPGRAAYEQYF. The J gene is TRBJ2-7, the V gene TRBV6-5; 7 bases map to TRBD2. This CDR3 has 15 amino acids. The ends lost 4 bases at V and 2 bases at J; junction bases unmatched: 8. Looked up from germline, CDR1 is MNHEY and CDR2 is SVGAGI.

This chain's CDR3 is CASSKGDPHLYGYTF. CDR3 nucleotides: TGTGCCAGCAGTAAAGGGGACCCGCACCTTTATGGCTACACCTTC. The V call is TRBV5-5, the J call TRBJ1-2, with D possibly matching TRBD1 (5 bases). The CDR3 is 15 residues long. Trimming removed 5 bases from V and 5 bases from J, with 19 bases in between. Germline V gene lookup returns CDR1 SGHKS and CDR2 YYEKEE (reference sequence).

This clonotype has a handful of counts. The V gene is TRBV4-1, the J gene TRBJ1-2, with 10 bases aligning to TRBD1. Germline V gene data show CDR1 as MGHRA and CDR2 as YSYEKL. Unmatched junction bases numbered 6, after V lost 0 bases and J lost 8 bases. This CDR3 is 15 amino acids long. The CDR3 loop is CASSQDETGGRGYTF. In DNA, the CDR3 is TGCGCCAGCAGCCAAGACGAGACAGGGGGCAGGGGCTACACCTTC.

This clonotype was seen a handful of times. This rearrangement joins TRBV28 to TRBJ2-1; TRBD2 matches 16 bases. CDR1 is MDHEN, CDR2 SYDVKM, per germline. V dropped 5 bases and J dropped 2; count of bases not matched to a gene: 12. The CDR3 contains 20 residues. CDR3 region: CASSPTPGTSGRAAYNEQFF. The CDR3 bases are TGTGCCAGCAGTCCCACCCCCGGGACTAGCGGGAGGGCCGCCTACAATGAGCAGTTCTTC.

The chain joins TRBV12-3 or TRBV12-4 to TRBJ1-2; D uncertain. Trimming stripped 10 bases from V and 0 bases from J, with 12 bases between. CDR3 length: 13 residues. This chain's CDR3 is CATRRTTNYGYTF. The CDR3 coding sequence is TGTGCCACTCGGAGGACCACTAACTATGGCTACACCTTC.

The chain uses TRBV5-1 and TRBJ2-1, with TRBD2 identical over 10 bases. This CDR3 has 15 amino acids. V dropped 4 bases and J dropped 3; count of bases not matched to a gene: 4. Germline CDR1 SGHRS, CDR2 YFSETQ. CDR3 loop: CASSPAGGSYNEQFF. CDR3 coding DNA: TGCGCCAGCAGCCCAGCGGGAGGGAGCTACAATGAGCAGTTCTTC.

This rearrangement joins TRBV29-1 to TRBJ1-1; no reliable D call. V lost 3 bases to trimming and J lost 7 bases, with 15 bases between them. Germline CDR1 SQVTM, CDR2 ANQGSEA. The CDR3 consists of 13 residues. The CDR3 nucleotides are TGCAGCGTTGATGGCATCGTGTGGAATGAAGCTTTCTTT. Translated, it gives CSVDGIVWNEAFF.

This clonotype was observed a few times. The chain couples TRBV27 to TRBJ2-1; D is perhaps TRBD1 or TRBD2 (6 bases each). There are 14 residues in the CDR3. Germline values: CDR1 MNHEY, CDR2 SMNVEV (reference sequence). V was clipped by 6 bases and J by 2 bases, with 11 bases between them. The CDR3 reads CASRTGTPYNEQFF. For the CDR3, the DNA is TGTGCCAGCAGAACAGGGACTCCCTACAATGAGCAGTTCTTC.

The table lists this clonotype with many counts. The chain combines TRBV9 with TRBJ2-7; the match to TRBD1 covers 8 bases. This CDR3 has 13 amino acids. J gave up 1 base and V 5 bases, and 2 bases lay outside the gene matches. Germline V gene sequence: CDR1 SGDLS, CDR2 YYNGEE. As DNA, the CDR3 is TGTGCCAGCAGTGGGACAGGTTCCTACGAGCAGTACTTC. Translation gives CASSGTGSYEQYF.

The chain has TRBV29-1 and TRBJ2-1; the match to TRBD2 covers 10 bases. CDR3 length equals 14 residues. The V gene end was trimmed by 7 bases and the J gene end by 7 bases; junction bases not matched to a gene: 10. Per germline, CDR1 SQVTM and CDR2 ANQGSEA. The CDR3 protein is CSALLAGVANEQFF. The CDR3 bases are TGCAGCGCGTTGCTAGCGGGAGTCGCAAATGAGCAGTTCTTC.

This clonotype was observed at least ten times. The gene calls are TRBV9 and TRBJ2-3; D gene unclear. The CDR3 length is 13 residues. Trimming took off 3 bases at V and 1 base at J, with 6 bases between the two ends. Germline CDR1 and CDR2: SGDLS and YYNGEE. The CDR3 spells CASSAGGTDTQYF. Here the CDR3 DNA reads TGTGCCAGCAGCGCGGGTGGCACAGATACGCAGTATTTT.

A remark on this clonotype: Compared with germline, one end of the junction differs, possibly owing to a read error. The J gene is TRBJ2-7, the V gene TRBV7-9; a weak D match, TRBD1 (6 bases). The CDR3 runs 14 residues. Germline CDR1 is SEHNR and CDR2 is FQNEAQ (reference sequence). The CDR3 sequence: CASSQAGAFYEQNF. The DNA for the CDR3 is TGTGCCAGCAGCCAAGCAGGGGCCTTCTACGAGCAGAACTTC.

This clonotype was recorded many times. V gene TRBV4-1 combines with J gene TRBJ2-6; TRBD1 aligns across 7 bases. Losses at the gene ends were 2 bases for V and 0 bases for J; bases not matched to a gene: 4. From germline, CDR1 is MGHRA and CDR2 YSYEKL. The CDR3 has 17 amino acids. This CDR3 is CASSQKGTDSGANVLTF. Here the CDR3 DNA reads TGCGCCAGCAGCCAAAAGGGGACAGACTCTGGGGCCAACGTCCTGACTTTC.

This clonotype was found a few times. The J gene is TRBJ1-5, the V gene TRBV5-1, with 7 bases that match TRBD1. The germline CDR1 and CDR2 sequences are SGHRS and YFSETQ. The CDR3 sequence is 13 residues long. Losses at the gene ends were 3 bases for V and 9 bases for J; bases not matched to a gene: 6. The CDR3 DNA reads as TGCGCCAGCAGCTCACAGGGGAAGGGGCCCCAGCATTTT. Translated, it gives CASSSQGKGPQHF.

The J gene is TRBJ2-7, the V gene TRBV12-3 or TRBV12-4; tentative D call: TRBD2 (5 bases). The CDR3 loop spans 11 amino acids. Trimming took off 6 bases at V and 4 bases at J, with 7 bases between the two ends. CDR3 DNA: TGTGCCAGCAGCGGGGTATACGAGCAGTACTTC. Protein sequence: CASSGVYEQYF.

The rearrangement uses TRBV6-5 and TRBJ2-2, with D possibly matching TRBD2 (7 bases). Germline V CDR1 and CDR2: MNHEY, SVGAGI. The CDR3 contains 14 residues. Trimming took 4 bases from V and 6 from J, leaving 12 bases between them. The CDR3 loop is CASSLGGGAGELFF. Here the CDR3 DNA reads TGTGCCAGCAGTTTGGGAGGGGGAGCCGGGGAGCTGTTTTTT.

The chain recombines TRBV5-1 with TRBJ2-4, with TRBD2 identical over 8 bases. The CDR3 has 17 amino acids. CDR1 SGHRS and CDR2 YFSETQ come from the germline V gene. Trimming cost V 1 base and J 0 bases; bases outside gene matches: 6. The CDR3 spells CASSLKGLAGAKNIQYF. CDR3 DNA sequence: TGCGCCAGCAGCTTGAAAGGCCTAGCGGGAGCCAAAAACATTCAGTACTTC.

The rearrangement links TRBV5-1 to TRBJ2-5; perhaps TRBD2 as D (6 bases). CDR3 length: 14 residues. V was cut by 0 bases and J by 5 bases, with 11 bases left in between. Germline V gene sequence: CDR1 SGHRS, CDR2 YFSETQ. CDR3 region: CASSLGSREETQYF. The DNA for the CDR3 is TGCGCCAGCAGCTTGGGGTCCCGGGAGGAGACCCAGTACTTC.